This T cell receptor (beta chain) was sequenced during a study of cytomegalovirus exposure and HLA in healthy donors. For the study at large: In a previous analysis, approximately 110 million unique TCR beta sequences were found from 150 million to 200 million T cells. From donors who were HLA-typed, an early data release held around 80 million unique TCRs.

In its sample, this clone was seen a few times. Its cognate antigen is unknown. The PCR used 60 Vbeta and 13 Jbeta primers. TCRdb keeps only in-frame clones here, not all; method: immunoSEQ multiplex PCR. The sample carries 90,000 to 110,000 clones, about 13% recorded once. Study results and caveats: One variant, a missense change in DCLRE1C, was linked in a later analysis to TCR beta V- and J-gene trimming. Segments of the TCR beta V type were, in most cases, productive about 87% or about 30% of the time in an earlier analysis.

This CDR3 has 15 residues. Germline CDR1 is SGHRS and CDR2 is YFSETQ. J gave up 5 bases and V 10 bases, and 14 bases lay outside the gene matches. This receptor was taken from a man aged 40-55 years in good health and CMV-seropositive. Input material: PBMCs. The V and J genes are TRBV5-1 and TRBJ1-4; 7 positions agree with TRBD1. This chain's CDR3 is CASRGTVLSNEKLFF. The CDR3 DNA is TGCGCCTCCAGAGGGACAGTCCTTTCGAATGAAAAACTGTTTTTT.